This is a list of T cell receptor beta chains from one sample in a study of OX40 agonist ivuxolimab in advanced cancers. Assay: immunoSEQ multiplex PCR; the TCRdb copy retains only in-frame clones and omits some. The table lists 75,000 to 100,000 clones, around 90% of them singletons. The sequences come from CD4+ or CD8+ T cells sorted from blood, collected in a trial of the OX40 agonist ivuxolimab. The receptors were gathered from an adult with an advanced solid tumor such as melanoma, head and neck, liver or kidney cancer. Both conserved end residues are part of each CDR3.

TRBV18 CASSSYGALNQPQHF
TRBV7-2 CASSASGSSYNEQFF
TRBV28 CASGQGNQPQHF
TRBV27 CASSGTRNQPQHF
TRBV10-3 CAIKRASYNEQFF
TRBV6-5 CASSTGSLGNTEAFF
TRBV27 CASSPSRGPAGLQETQYF
TRBV6-1 CASRVSTFGEQYF
TRBV11-2 CASSLYGGGETQYF
TRBV7-2 CASSITGGSTDTQYF
TRBV5-4 CASSASGRGSGDTQYF
TRBV21-1 CASSKLKIGQLLVYGYTF
TRBV7-9 CASSSGSGVRQETQYF
TRBV21-1 CASSKMSGTGNRNNEQFF
TRBV6-6 CASSYSKETQYF
TRBV10-3 CAISRDRVVNEQFF
TRBV29-1 CSVILLGSVTEAFF
TRBV6-6 CASSYSGGDREQYF
TRBV28 CASSLPGRLAETQYF
TRBV7-9 CASRDRVRELFF
TRBV28 CASSYGRTSTDTQYF
TRBV10-3 CAISGTGLNTEAFF
TRBV4-3 CASSADGSGRGEQFF
TRBV6-6 CASSYSWNSGNTIYF
TRBV9 CASSEGPRGRGNEQFF
TRBV5-1 CASSLVGERSDTQYF
TRBV2 CASSVGLGLLDTQYF
TRBV11-2 CASSPDAGASTDTQYF
TRBV28 CASSSGSTDTQYF
TRBV6-5 CASSLYGRLGNEQFF
TRBV7-8 CASSLALIAGAQETQYF